What follows describes a single T cell receptor (beta chain). This sample was included in a study of blood T cell repertoires in COVID-19. V was cut by 1 base and J by 5 bases, with 12 bases left in between. The germline V gene encodes CDR1 MNHNS and CDR2 SASEGT. The CDR3 has 15 residues. TCRdb's table, derived via immunoSEQ multiplex PCR, lists solely in-frame clones and lacks some. The sample carries about 280,000 clones, around nine tenths recorded once. This clonotype was sampled from a woman in her forties who had recovered from COVID-19. This chain joins TRBV6-1 and TRBJ1-5, with D unclear. Material: peripheral blood. CDR3 coding DNA: TGTGCCAGCAGTGAAGAAGGTGGGAGGCATCAGCCCCAGCATTTT. This gives the protein CASSEEGGRHQPQHF.